What follows is one T cell receptor (beta chain) and its context. Its antigen remains unknown. The data originate from a study of Graves' ophthalmopathy and Graves' hyperthyroidism. General observations from the study: Most thyroid-expanded clonotypes exceeding 0.001 frequency were also found in blood.

V was cut by 6 bases and J by 5 bases, with 17 bases left in between. Looked up from germline, CDR1 is MDHEN and CDR2 is SYDVKM. The CDR3 sequence is 14 residues long. Amplified material comprised TCR beta CDR3 regions derived from RNA transcripts. HTBI primers were used in a first-round RT-PCR, which preceded a second-round multiplex PCR. One entry per CDR3 protein, called by TCRdb with MiXCR from the multiplex PCR reads. This sample has more than 1,000,000 distinct CDR3 sequences; less than 45% occur once, and the top ten carry over 8.5%. The sample comprised peripheral blood or thyroid tissue (not recorded which). This sequence originates from an adult man with Graves' hyperthyroidism. The genes are TRBV28 and TRBJ2-7; D is unresolved. The DNA for the CDR3 is TGTGCCAGCAGGCCCGGCCGGGCCCGAGACGAGCAGTACTTC. Translation gives CASRPGRARDEQYF.